Following are 10 T cell receptor beta chains from one sample sequenced in a study of CXCR3-negative and CXCR3-positive naive CD8 T cells. UMI-tagged TRB cDNA libraries were built via 5' RACE. Reprocessing the 5' RACE reads, TCRdb reports a single entry for every CDR3 protein and omits DNA. This listing includes 130,000 or so distinct CDR3 sequences. The sample taken for sequencing was naive CXCR3- CD8+ T cells from blood. Subset: CD45RO-CCR7+CD27+CD95- naive CD8+ T cells lacking CXCR3 (TNR3-). The receptors stem from a human donor in good health. Some clones in this sample may be carry-over from other donors' samples.

The chain joins TRBV25-1 to TRBJ2-7; TCRdb calls TRBD2, which cannot be checked without DNA. The V gene's germline CDR1 is MGHDK and CDR2 SYGVNS. CDR3 length equals 17 residues. The CDR3: CASSPGLAGRLSAEQYF.

The rearrangement joins TRBV15 to TRBJ2-7; no DNA is available, so the TRBD2 call from TCRdb remains unchecked. The CDR3 loop spans 16 amino acids. Germline CDR1 reads LNHNV; CDR2 reads YYDKDF (reference sequence). CDR3 in amino acids: CATSRGAGGPSEEQYF. The full variable domain, rest sourced from reference TRBV15 and TRBJ2-7, is DAMVIQNPRYQVTQFGKPVTLSCSQTLNHNVMYWYQQKSSQAPKLLFHYYDKDFNNEADTPDNFQSRRPNTSFCFLDIRSPGLGDTAMYLCATSRGAGGPSEEQYFGPGTRLTVT.

The chain couples TRBV28 to TRBJ1-5; the TCRdb call, TRBD1, lacks DNA for checking. The CDR3 extends over 15 amino acids. Germline loops: CDR1 MDHEN, CDR2 SYDVKM. Here the CDR3 reads CATEQQGAEYQPQHF.

Here the CDR3 reads CASSLSGPPYEQYF. The J gene is TRBJ2-7, the V gene TRBV7-3; the D gene TCRdb calls, TRBD2, cannot be checked with no DNA. Germline-derived CDR1 and CDR2 are SGHTA and FQGTGA. The CDR3 runs to 14 residues.

CDR3 residues: CASRETSVRGTNEQFF. The gene calls are TRBV12-3 or TRBV12-4 and TRBJ2-1; TCRdb outputs TRBD2, but without DNA this stays unchecked. The CDR3 sequence is 16 residues long.

The chain uses TRBV9 and TRBJ2-1; as DNA is missing, the TRBD1 call by TCRdb cannot be tested. CDR3 length equals 15 residues. The germline gives CDR1 SGDLS, CDR2 YYNGEE. The chain's CDR3 is CASSVEQGSVDEQFF.

The V gene is TRBV6-6, the J gene TRBJ2-7; with no DNA, the TCRdb D assignment of TRBD1 cannot be verified. Germline V lookup: CDR1 MNHNY, CDR2 SVGAGI (reference sequence). CDR3 size: 12 residues. CDR3 in amino acids: CASSRDIYEQYF.

The CDR3 region is CASTSGIHEQYF. The chain joins TRBV28 to TRBJ2-7. The length of the CDR3 is 12 residues. Germline V gene data show CDR1 as MDHEN and CDR2 as SYDVKM.

CDR3 sequence: CASSVPNRDSYEQYF. This chain uses TRBV9 with TRBJ2-7; TCRdb proposes TRBD1, but this gene call is untestable without DNA. This CDR3 is 15 amino acids long. The V gene's germline CDR1 is SGDLS and CDR2 YYNGEE.

The rearrangement uses TRBV29-1 and TRBJ2-1; TCRdb's D gene call, TRBD2, goes unchecked for lack of DNA. CDR3 size: 14 residues. The germline V gene has CDR1 SQVTM and CDR2 ANQGSEA. This chain's CDR3 is CSVGLAGGGNEQFF.